This T cell receptor (beta chain) was sequenced in a study of cytomegalovirus exposure and HLA in healthy donors. Across the whole study: Tens of millions of unique TCRs, all from HLA-typed donors, were included in an early release of the data.

Study-wide points: In a later analysis, TCR beta V- and J-gene trimming showed a link to a missense DCLRE1C variant. Among TCR beta chains, those listed as cytomegalovirus-associated numbered some 160.

With respect to this clone: The antigen is not known.

Primers: 60 Vbeta forward and 13 Jbeta reverse. Per the original data handling: Approximately 73 million unique TCR beta chains, 8.5 million to 14 million shared, were counted in a later analysis. The method was immunoSEQ multiplex PCR; TCRdb's version includes in-frame clones alone and lacks a portion of them. V and J calls and clone size are copied from that table; D and trimming were computed from the DNA. The sample lists over 70,000 clones; around 80% were seen once. This TCR was recovered from a woman aged 45-60 years in good health and CMV-seropositive. Sequencing was carried out using PBMCs.

In DNA, the CDR3 is TGTGCCAGCAGTTACCTTACGGGGGACGGCACTGGCTACACCTTC. Amino acids: CASSYLTGDGTGYTF. The chain recombines TRBV6-5 with TRBJ1-2; D may be TRBD1 (5 bases). The CDR3 loop spans 15 amino acids. Trimming left V 2 bases short and J 7 bases short, with 17 bases between. The germline V gene has CDR1 MNHEY and CDR2 SVGAGI.